This TCR beta chain was identified during a study of blood T cell repertoires in COVID-19. The repertoire was sequenced with immunoSEQ multiplex PCR; TCRdb's copy has only in-frame clones and lacks some. The repertoire consists of 150,000 to 200,000 clones, with roughly 90% occurring once and the leading ten covering around 17%. The CDR3 extends over 15 amino acids. Trimming removed 4 bases from V and 2 bases from J, with 11 bases in between. Looked up from germline, CDR1 is SGHTA and CDR2 is FQGNSA. Material for sequencing was peripheral blood. The TCR was taken from a man aged 55 to 70 with active or convalescent COVID-19. The chain uses TRBV7-2 and TRBJ2-2; weak D call: TRBD2 (6 bases). CDR3 in DNA: TGTGCCAGCAGCTCCGTTAGCGGCAACACCGGGGAGCTGTTTTTT. It translates to CASSSVSGNTGELFF.